The 10 T cell receptor beta chains in this list originate from one sample, sequenced in a study of T cell repertoires in cytomegalovirus infection. MiXCR, applied by TCRdb to the reads, yields one record per CDR3 protein. The sample consists of about 110,000 distinct CDR3 sequences, around a tenth of them appearing once. No cognate antigen is known for these TCRs. Sequenced input: PBMCs, sequenced either directly or after in vitro stimulation (not recorded which). The origin of the receptors is a human donor in good health (CMV status not recorded). Some clones in this sample may be carry-over from other donors' samples.

The chain links TRBV7-2 to TRBJ2-5; tentatively, D is TRBD1 (5 bases). CDR3 size: 15 residues. CDR1 and CDR2 from the germline V gene are SGHTA and FQGNSA. Between the trimmed V and J ends, which lost 5 bases and 3 bases, there was a span of 16 bases. The CDR3 reads CASSTRIDRKETQYF. The CDR3 DNA reads TGTGCCAGCAGCACCAGAATCGACAGAAAAGAGACCCAGTACTTC.

This clonotype was picked up many times. The chain couples TRBV6-6 to TRBJ2-5; 7 bases match TRBD2. CDR1 and CDR2 from the germline V gene are MNHNY and SVGAGI (reference sequence). The CDR3 totals 15 residues. The V gene end was trimmed by 3 bases and the J gene end by 5 bases; junction bases not matched to a gene: 9. CDR3 sequence (DNA): TGTGCCAGCAGTTATTTGGGCGGGGGTATGGAGACCCAGTACTTC. It specifies CASSYLGGGMETQYF.

The chain recombines TRBV4-3 with TRBJ1-2; D remains unclear. Trimming removed 5 bases from V and 7 bases from J, with 8 bases in between. The CDR3 spans 11 residues. Per the germline V gene, CDR1 is LGHNA and CDR2 is YSLEER. CDR3 sequence: CASSTGSGYTF. The CDR3 coding sequence is TGCGCCAGCAGCACTGGTTCTGGCTACACCTTC.

This clonotype was counted many times. The chain uses TRBV6-6 and TRBJ2-1, with 10 positions matching TRBD2. The CDR3 length is 16 residues. With 2 bases clipped from V and 10 bases from J, the junction kept 11 bases outside the gene matches. Germline loops: CDR1 MNHNY, CDR2 SVGAGI (reference sequence). The CDR3 loop is CASSYNPAGGQREQFF. The CDR3 DNA follows: TGTGCCAGCAGTTACAACCCAGCGGGGGGGCAGAGGGAGCAGTTCTTC.

The chain employs TRBV20-1 and TRBJ1-1; the D is unclear. The CDR3 consists of 14 residues. The V and J ends lost 6 bases and 1 base respectively, with 15 bases between them. The germline gives CDR1 DFQATT, CDR2 SNEGSKA (reference sequence). The CDR3 region is CSASLGLGNTEAFF. For the CDR3, the DNA is TGCAGTGCCTCGCTAGGCCTCGGGAACACTGAAGCTTTCTTT.

This clonotype was detected a few times. The chain combines TRBV12-3 or TRBV12-4 with TRBJ1-5; D not certain. This CDR3 contains 13 residues. V lost 7 bases and J 6 bases, leaving 13 bases between the germline ends. The CDR3 DNA is TGTGCCAGCACGGGGAATCGGGGTCAGCCCCAGCATTTT. This sequence encodes CASTGNRGQPQHF.

This clonotype was counted between two and nine times. The chain couples TRBV23-1 to TRBJ1-2; 9 bases fit TRBD1. TRBV23-1 is annotated as an ORF whose role is uncertain. The CDR3 runs to 13 residues. Trimming removed 4 bases from V and 8 bases from J; junction bases left unmatched: 5. The CDR3 sequence: CASSRSTGGGYTF. DNA of the CDR3: TGCGCCAGCAGTCGCTCGACAGGGGGAGGCTACACCTTC.

The chain joins TRBV7-9 to TRBJ1-2; D gene uncertain. The CDR3 totals 15 residues. Trimming cost V 5 bases and J 3 bases, with 16 bases left between them. CDR1 and CDR2 from the germline V gene are SEHNR and FQNEAQ (reference sequence). The CDR3 spells CASSPPIKEDYGYTF. The DNA for the CDR3 is TGTGCCAGCAGCCCCCCTATTAAGGAGGACTATGGCTACACCTTC.

The chain combines TRBV7-6 with TRBJ2-1; 9 nucleotides align to TRBD2. J was trimmed by 7 bases and V by 6 bases; bases with no gene match: 13. The CDR3 length is 16 residues. The V gene's germline CDR1 is SGHVS and CDR2 FNYEAQ. CDR3: CASSGARGLAGNEQFF. CDR3 in DNA: TGTGCCAGCAGTGGTGCCCGGGGACTAGCTGGTAATGAGCAGTTCTTC.

This clonotype showed up many times. This sequence joins TRBV14 and TRBJ2-1; D possibly corresponds to TRBD2 (5 bases). The CDR3 runs to 18 residues. With 1 base removed from V and 0 bases from J, the gap between germline ends came to 16 bases. Germline CDR1 is SGHDN and CDR2 is FVKESK. This CDR3 is CASSQGLSPGFSYNEQFF. The CDR3 DNA is TGTGCCAGCAGCCAAGGGTTAAGCCCGGGGTTCTCCTACAATGAGCAGTTCTTC.